A single sample is the source of the 7 T cell receptor beta chains below, sequenced in a study of blood T cells in healthy people across ages. Primed by a sample-barcoded 5' primer and a J-beta primer mix, a second PCR proceeded for roughly 6 to 12 cycles. TCRdb re-derived calls from the 5' RACE reads in MiXCR, one entry per CDR3 protein. The table shows some 1.4 million distinct CDR3 sequences, with 42% occurring only once. The material sequenced was blood. Receptors originate from a woman in her late teens or twenties in good health.

This chain links TRBV5-5 with TRBJ2-1, with TRBD2 matching 7 bases. V lost 0 bases, J lost 6 bases, and 9 bases stayed unmatched. CDR3 length: 16 amino acids. CDR1 is SGHKS and CDR2 is YYEKEE in the germline V gene (reference sequence). Written as DNA, the CDR3 is TGTGCCAGCAGCTTGGGGGGACTACTCGCTCCCAATGAGCAGTTCTTC. Protein: CASSLGGLLAPNEQFF.

This clonotype was seen a handful of times. V usage is TRBV20-1 and J usage is TRBJ1-4; maybe TRBD1 (6 bases). Deletions cut 5 bases from V and 7 bases from J, with 26 bases between. The CDR3 loop spans 17 amino acids. Looked up from germline, CDR1 is DFQATT and CDR2 is SNEGSKA (reference sequence). The CDR3 bases are TGCAGTGCTGGACACCGAGGTGGGCAGGGGCTTGGTGAAAAACTGTTTTTT. Its translation: CSAGHRGGQGLGEKLFF.

Concerning this clonotype: The junction does not match germline at one end; this may be a read error. The genes are TRBV24-1 and TRBJ1-1; a possible D gene is TRBD1 (5 bases). CDR1 is KGHDR and CDR2 is SFDVKD in the germline V gene. CDR3 length equals 13 residues. The CDR3 loop is CASRTGPNAEAFF. In DNA form, the CDR3 reads TGTGCCTCCCGAACAGGACCGAACGCTGAAGCTTTCTTT.

The rearrangement uses TRBV6-5 and TRBJ2-6; perhaps TRBD1 as D (5 bases). CDR3 length equals 18 residues. The V end was cut by 4 bases, the J end by 0 bases, with 16 bases between. Looked up from germline, CDR1 is MNHEY and CDR2 is SVGAGI. The CDR3 bases are TGTGCCAGCAGTTTACTCGGACATGGATTCTCTGGGGCCAACGTCCTGACTTTC. Translating it yields CASSLLGHGFSGANVLTF.

This clonotype was counted only a few times. The rearrangement uses TRBV12-3 or TRBV12-4 and TRBJ1-1; the D gene is possibly TRBD1 (6 bases). The CDR3 contains 12 residues. The V gene lost 6 bases and the J gene lost 6 bases, with 11 bases spanning the gap. The CDR3 loop reads CASSLHRAEAFF. In nucleotides, the CDR3 is TGTGCCAGCAGCCTTCACAGGGCTGAAGCTTTCTTT.

This clonotype has only a few counts. This chain joins TRBV4-1 and TRBJ2-7; D is possibly TRBD2 (5 bases). V was cut by 1 base and J by 7 bases, with 14 bases left in between. This CDR3 contains 14 residues. Germline lookup yields CDR1 MGHRA and CDR2 YSYEKL. The CDR3 DNA reads TGCGCCAGCAGCCAAGCCCCCCTCGAGCGGGAGCAGTACTTC. The encoded protein is CASSQAPLEREQYF.

This clonotype has just a few counts. The chain carries TRBV6-6 and TRBJ1-6; no definite D call. The CDR3 sequence is 14 residues long. V was cut by 3 bases and J by 8 bases, with 11 bases left in between. The germline gives CDR1 MNHNY, CDR2 SVGAGI (reference sequence). The CDR3 reads CASSYGSTDSPLHF. In nucleotides, the CDR3 is TGTGCCAGCAGTTATGGTTCTACGGATTCACCCCTCCACTTT.